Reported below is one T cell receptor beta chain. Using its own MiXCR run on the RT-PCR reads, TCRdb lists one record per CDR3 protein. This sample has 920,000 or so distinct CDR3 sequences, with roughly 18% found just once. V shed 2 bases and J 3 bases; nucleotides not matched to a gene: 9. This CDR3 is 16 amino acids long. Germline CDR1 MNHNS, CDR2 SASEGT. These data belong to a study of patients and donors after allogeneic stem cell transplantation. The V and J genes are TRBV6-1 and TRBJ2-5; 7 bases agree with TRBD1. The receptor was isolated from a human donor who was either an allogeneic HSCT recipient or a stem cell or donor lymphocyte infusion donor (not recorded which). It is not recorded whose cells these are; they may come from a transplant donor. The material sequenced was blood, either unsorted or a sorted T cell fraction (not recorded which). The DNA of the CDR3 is TGTGCCAGCAGTGAATACAACAGGGGAATTGAAGAGACCCAGTACTTC. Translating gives CASSEYNRGIEETQYF.